These 24 T cell receptor beta chains were all obtained from the same sample, sequenced in a study of T cells in Graves' hyperthyroidism and ophthalmopathy. There were TCR beta CDR3 regions amplified from RNA transcripts. First-round RT-PCR of the TCR CDR3 relied on the HTBI primer set. TCRdb independently ran MiXCR on the multiplex PCR reads; one entry per CDR3 protein. The data hold approximately 530,000 distinct CDR3 sequences, with 15% to 20% observed a single time. The material sequenced was blood. These receptors were obtained from a woman between 18 and 29 years old with Graves' hyperthyroidism.

This clonotype was found many times. This chain links TRBV2 with TRBJ1-1, with TRBD1 matching over 7 bases. This CDR3 spans 16 amino acids. Germline-derived CDR1 and CDR2 are SNHLY and FYNNEI. V shed 7 bases, J shed 4 bases, and the junction held 15 bases outside the gene matches. The CDR3 DNA is TGTGCCAGCAAGTCCGACCACAAGGGGGCAGGCACTGAAGCTTTCTTT. It specifies CASKSDHKGAGTEAFF.

At least ten counts were recorded for this clonotype. The chain employs TRBV12-3 or TRBV12-4 and TRBJ1-2, with D unclear. The CDR3 loop spans 14 amino acids. With 6 bases removed from V and 4 bases from J, the gap between germline ends came to 15 bases. The chain's CDR3 is CASSLYLDGYGYTF. The CDR3 DNA is TGTGCCAGCAGCCTATACTTGGACGGCTATGGCTACACCTTC.

Worth noting for this clonotype: A clone one base away is much larger, so this may be a read error. The chain recombines TRBV11-3 with TRBJ2-5; possibly TRBD1 for D (5 bases). Germline V gene data show CDR1 as SGHNT and CDR2 as YENEEA. This CDR3 contains 15 residues. V shed 3 bases and J shed 1 base, with 12 bases lying between them. CDR3 loop: CASSLVQGVQETQYF. The CDR3 DNA is TGTGCCAGCAGCTTGGTCCAAGGGGTCCAAGAGACCCAGTACTTC. The full variable domain, its missing parts supplied by reference TRBV11-3 and TRBJ2-5, is EAGVVQSPRYKIIEKKQPVAFWCNPISGHNTLYWYLQNLGQGPELLIRYENEEAVDDSQLPKDRFSAERLKGVDSTLKIQPAELGDSAVYLCASSLVQGVQETQYFGPGTRLLVL.

The sample holds many counts of this clonotype. This chain connects TRBV6-1 to TRBJ2-2; D unclear. CDR3 length equals 13 residues. Germline V gene sequence: CDR1 MNHNS, CDR2 SASEGT. V was clipped by 6 bases and J by 3 bases, with 8 bases between them. CDR3 protein: CASRAQYTGELFF. The CDR3 bases are TGTGCCAGCAGGGCTCAATACACCGGGGAGCTGTTTTTT.

This clonotype appeared a few times. The chain links TRBV9 to TRBJ2-1; either TRBD1 or TRBD2 may fit D (5 bases each). CDR3 length: 15 amino acids. V dropped 4 bases and J dropped 7 bases, with 18 bases sitting between them. The germline CDR1 and CDR2 sequences are SGDLS and YYNGEE. The CDR3 reads CASSLSRERRNEQFF. As DNA, the CDR3 is TGTGCCAGCAGCTTGAGCAGGGAGAGGAGAAATGAGCAGTTCTTC.

This clonotype was counted many times. The rearrangement uses TRBV6-1 and TRBJ2-7, with TRBD1 identical over 11 bases. The CDR3 extends over 16 amino acids. In germline, CDR1 is MNHNS, CDR2 SASEGT. With V trimmed by 5 bases and J by 1 base, 7 bases remained unmatched. The CDR3 region has the DNA TGTGCCAGCAGTAGGGACAGGGGGATTGATTCCTACGAGCAGTACTTC. Translation gives CASSRDRGIDSYEQYF.

The CDR3 bases are TGTGCCACCAGTGGCTTAGGGGCTGACAATGAGCAGTTCTTC. It specifies CATSGLGADNEQFF. This chain joins TRBV24-1 and TRBJ2-1, with D tentatively TRBD1 (5 bases). Germline assignment: CDR1 KGHDR and CDR2 SFDVKD. Trimming cost V 5 bases and J 5 bases, with 12 bases left between them. The CDR3 extends over 14 amino acids.

This clonotype was counted only a few times. The genes are TRBV18 and TRBJ1-2, with D tentatively TRBD1 (5 bases). Germline values: CDR1 KGHSH, CDR2 LQKENI. The V and J ends lost 6 bases and 4 bases respectively, with 18 bases between them. CDR3 length: 15 amino acids. This chain's CDR3 is CASSPRADSGYGYTF. The CDR3 coding sequence is TGTGCCAGCTCCCCCAGGGCCGACTCGGGCTATGGCTACACCTTC.

The gene calls are TRBV20-1 and TRBJ2-1; D unresolved. V was clipped by 5 bases and J by 1 base, with 12 bases between them. Germline assignment: CDR1 DFQATT and CDR2 SNEGSKA (reference sequence). CDR3 size: 14 residues. The CDR3 region has the DNA TGCAGTGCTCCGACCTTGGGGTCCTACAATGAGCAGTTCTTC. Protein product: CSAPTLGSYNEQFF.

Of note for this clonotype: A clone one base away is much larger, so this may be a read error. The chain couples TRBV18 to TRBJ2-1; TRBD1 matches at 7 bases. Germline CDR1 is KGHSH and CDR2 is LQKENI. The CDR3 runs to 15 residues. CDR3 residues: CASPPPGTELNEQFF. The CDR3 nucleotides read TGTGCCAGCCCACCACCCGGGACAGAGCTTAATGAGCAGTTCTTC. Using reference TRBV18 and TRBJ2-1 for the parts outside the CDR3, the full variable domain is NAGVMQNPRHLVRRRGQEARLRCSPMKGHSHVYWYRQLPEEGLKFMVYLQKENIIDESGMPKERFSAEFPKEGPSILRIQQVVRGDSAAYFCASPPPGTELNEQFFGPGTRLTVL.

This clonotype has at least ten counts. The gene calls are TRBV20-1 and TRBJ2-1; TRBD1 might be the D (6 bases). The CDR3 has 13 amino acids. Germline V gene data show CDR1 as DFQATT and CDR2 as SNEGSKA (reference sequence). V was shortened by 4 bases and J by 2 bases, with 9 bases between the two germline ends. The CDR3 loop is CSANRVAYNEQFF. The CDR3 coding sequence is TGCAGTGCTAACAGGGTAGCCTACAATGAGCAGTTCTTC.

This clonotype was seen more than once but under ten times. This chain links TRBV12-3 or TRBV12-4 with TRBJ1-1, with D possibly being TRBD1 (5 bases). The ends were cut back, 7 bases at V and 7 bases at J, with 13 bases in the middle. This CDR3 spans 12 amino acids. CDR3: CASIEERGEAFF. The CDR3 DNA sequence: TGTGCCAGCATCGAGGAGAGGGGTGAAGCTTTCTTT.

The table lists this clonotype with many counts. This chain links TRBV5-1 with TRBJ1-1, with D uncertain. Germline lookup yields CDR1 SGHRS and CDR2 YFSETQ. This CDR3 contains 16 residues. V lost 0 bases, J lost 1 base, and 13 bases lay in between. CDR3 sequence: CASSLGLGRENTEAFF. For the CDR3, the DNA is TGCGCCAGCAGCTTGGGGTTAGGGAGGGAGAACACTGAAGCTTTCTTT.

This clonotype appeared many times. The chain has TRBV20-1 and TRBJ1-2, with D perhaps matching TRBD1 (6 bases). Trimming cost V 3 bases and J 4 bases, with 12 bases left between them. CDR1 DFQATT and CDR2 SNEGSKA come from the germline V gene (reference sequence). The CDR3 covers 13 residues. The CDR3 region is CSASQGQGYGYTF. The CDR3 DNA reads TGCAGTGCTAGTCAGGGGCAGGGCTATGGCTACACCTTC.

V usage is TRBV9 and J usage is TRBJ1-2; possible D gene TRBD1, 5 bases. The CDR3 contains 15 residues. V gave up 0 bases and J gave up 1 base, with 10 bases separating them. Germline V gives CDR1 SGDLS, CDR2 YYNGEE. The CDR3 loop reads CASSVDTGSNYGYTF. The CDR3 DNA reads TGTGCCAGCAGCGTAGATACAGGTAGTAACTATGGCTACACCTTC.

This clonotype has a count of ten or more. The J gene is TRBJ2-3, the V gene TRBV28; 9 bases are shared with TRBD2. The CDR3 loop spans 16 amino acids. Germline V gives CDR1 MDHEN, CDR2 SYDVKM. Trimming removed 3 bases from V and 5 bases from J; junction bases left unmatched: 9. The CDR3 DNA is TGTGCCAGCAGTTTGTTTAGCGGGAGTCGTGGAGATACGCAGTATTTT. Amino acid sequence: CASSLFSGSRGDTQYF.

This chain connects TRBV6-5 to TRBJ1-2, with 8 bases identical to TRBD1. The CDR3 is made up of 15 amino acids. The V segment lost 0 bases and the J segment 8 bases; nucleotides outside the gene matches: 8. The germline gives CDR1 MNHEY, CDR2 SVGAGI. CDR3 protein: CASSYSGTGTSGYTF. CDR3 DNA: TGTGCCAGCAGTTACTCAGGGACAGGCACGTCCGGCTACACCTTC.

V and J are TRBV15 and TRBJ1-1; D perhaps matches TRBD1 (5 bases). V was shortened by 2 bases and J by 3 bases, with 13 bases between the two germline ends. The germline V gene encodes CDR1 LNHNV and CDR2 YYDKDF (reference sequence). The CDR3 spans 15 residues. CDR3 sequence (DNA): TGTGCCACCAGCAGAACGTTTGGGGCTGACACTGAAGCTTTCTTT. It is translated as CATSRTFGADTEAFF.

V and J are TRBV6-1 and TRBJ2-7, with D perhaps matching TRBD2 (6 bases). V gave up 1 base and J gave up 1 base, with 11 bases separating them. The germline V gene encodes CDR1 MNHNS and CDR2 SASEGT. This CDR3 has 15 residues. This CDR3 reads CASSEGSGPSYEQYF. CDR3 bases: TGTGCCAGCAGTGAAGGGAGCGGGCCGTCCTACGAGCAGTACTTC.

The CDR3 reads CATSAETGGRNGYTF. The CDR3 region has the DNA TGTGCCACCAGTGCGGAGACAGGGGGTAGAAATGGCTACACCTTC. This chain uses TRBV24-1 with TRBJ1-2; 9 nucleotides agree with TRBD1. J gave up 6 bases and V 5 bases, and 9 bases lay outside the gene matches. The germline CDR1 and CDR2 sequences are KGHDR and SFDVKD. This CDR3 comprises 15 residues.

Worth noting for this clonotype: This may be a read error, as it is one base from a much larger clone. The genes are TRBV30 and TRBJ2-1; TRBD2 matches 9 bases. The germline V gene encodes CDR1 GTSNPN and CDR2 SVGIG (reference sequence). The CDR3 covers 15 residues. With 8 bases clipped from V and 8 bases from J, the junction kept 16 bases outside the gene matches. The CDR3 DNA sequence: TGTGCCCGCAAGGGGCTAGCGGGATCAGCCTATGAGCAGTTCTTC. Translated: CARKGLAGSAYEQFF.

The chain combines TRBV11-3 with TRBJ2-3; D gene ambiguous. V was trimmed by 1 base and J by 2 bases, leaving 16 bases between them. This CDR3 is 17 amino acids long. Per the germline V gene, CDR1 is SGHNT and CDR2 is YENEEA. The CDR3 nucleotides read TGTGCCAGCAGCTTAGTGGGGATAGGAGAAGCCACAGATACGCAGTATTTT. It codes for CASSLVGIGEATDTQYF.

At least ten counts were recorded for this clonotype. J is TRBJ1-6 and V is TRBV7-2, with D unclear. Trimming removed 3 bases at V and 8 bases at J, with 2 bases between. The length of the CDR3 is 11 residues. Germline V lookup: CDR1 SGHTA, CDR2 FQGNSA. The CDR3, as DNA: TGTGCCAGCAGCTTCGATTCACCCCTCCACTTT. This translates into CASSFDSPLHF. The full variable domain, completed using reference TRBV7-2 and TRBJ1-6, is GAGVSQSPSNKVTEKGKDVELRCDPISGHTALYWYRQSLGQGLEFLIYFQGNSAPDKSGLPSDRFSAERTGGSVSTLTIQRTQQEDSAVYLCASSFDSPLHFGNGTRLTVT.

Points on this clonotype: The germline gene is not matched at one end of the junction; a read error may be the cause. V is TRBV7-2 and J is TRBJ2-1, with D maybe TRBD1 (5 bases). The germline gives CDR1 SGHTA, CDR2 FQGNSA. This CDR3 has 15 amino acids. The CDR3 loop is CASSLGTQKVNGQFF. As DNA, the CDR3 is TGTGCCAGCAGCTTAGGGACACAGAAAGTTAATGGGCAGTTCTTC.